The 24 T cell receptor beta chains in this list originate from one sample, sequenced in a study of T cell responses to AZD1222 COVID-19 vaccine. Data came from immunoSEQ multiplex PCR; TCRdb stores just in-frame clones and leaves some out. The sample contains approximately 150,000 clones, over 85% of which appear only once. This material consisted of peripheral blood, taken on day 0 of AZD1222 vaccination. These receptors were taken from an adult in good health.

The chain is built from TRBV5-5 and TRBJ1-2, with D hard to call. Trimming cost V 0 bases and J 7 bases, with 7 bases left between them. Germline V CDR1 and CDR2: SGHKS, YYEKEE (reference sequence). The CDR3 loop spans 12 amino acids. The CDR3 DNA reads as TGTGCCAGCAGCTTGGACAGAGGTGGCTACACCTTC. Residues: CASSLDRGGYTF.

This rearrangement joins TRBV21-1 to TRBJ1-1; TRBD1, the table's D call, was not compared with the DNA. TRBV21-1 is annotated as a pseudogene. The CDR3 contains 13 residues. The CDR3 is CASNAQGKGEAFF. CDR3 in DNA: TGTGCCAGCAACGCACAGGGTAAGGGTGAAGCTTTCTTT.

This clone was observed a single time. The same CDR3 is also encoded by other DNA sequences in this sample. The V call is TRBV5-1, the J call TRBJ1-3; D is undetermined. From germline, CDR1 is SGHRS and CDR2 YFSETQ. Trimming shortened V by 0 bases and J by 3 bases, and 7 bases separated the two germline ends. The CDR3 has 14 residues. The CDR3 is CASSLGQSGNTIYF. The CDR3 region has the DNA TGCGCCAGCAGCTTGGGGCAGAGTGGAAACACCATATATTTT. The full variable domain, its missing parts supplied by reference TRBV5-1 and TRBJ1-3, is KAGVTQTPRYLIKTRGQQVTLSCSPISGHRSVSWYQQTPGQGLQFLFEYFSETQRNKGNFPGRFSGRQFSNSRSEMNVSTLELGDSALYLCASSLGQSGNTIYFGEGSWLTVV.

The count of this clone is one. This rearrangement joins TRBV28 to TRBJ1-2, with 7 positions matching TRBD1. Looked up from germline, CDR1 is MDHEN and CDR2 is SYDVKM. V gave up 3 bases and J gave up 5 bases; unmatched junction bases: 9. The CDR3 extends over 15 amino acids. The CDR3 nucleotides read TGTGCCAGCAGTTTCAGGGACAGAGATTCTTATGGCTACACCTTC. Residues: CASSFRDRDSYGYTF.

The chain is built from TRBV11-3 and TRBJ1-5, with D possibly matching TRBD1 (5 bases). The CDR3 runs 16 residues. V gave up 5 bases and J gave up 3 bases, with 17 bases separating them. In germline, CDR1 is SGHNT, CDR2 YENEEA. CDR3 protein: CASSPEAGRDNQPQHF. In nucleotides, the CDR3 is TGTGCCAGCAGCCCCGAGGCGGGCAGGGACAATCAGCCCCAGCATTTT.

The chain is built from TRBV5-1 and TRBJ1-4; D is ambiguous. The CDR3 is 14 amino acids. V was cut by 5 bases and J by 3 bases, with 11 bases left in between. In germline, CDR1 is SGHRS, CDR2 YFSETQ. The CDR3 DNA sequence: TGCGCCAGCAGTATAGGGTCATCTAATGAAAAACTGTTTTTT. Translation gives CASSIGSSNEKLFF.

This clone showed up just once. The V gene is TRBV6-5, the J gene TRBJ1-4; 8 bases fit TRBD1. Per the germline V gene, CDR1 is MNHEY and CDR2 is SVGAGI. The V segment lost 6 bases and the J segment 4 bases; nucleotides outside the gene matches: 4. This CDR3 region has 14 residues. The CDR3 is CASRTTGVNEKLFF. In DNA, the CDR3 is TGTGCCAGCAGAACGACAGGGGTTAATGAAAAACTGTTTTTT.

The chain combines TRBV25-1 with TRBJ1-1, with 7 bases lining up with TRBD1. This CDR3 is 15 amino acids long. Germline trimming cut 2 bases from V and 5 bases from J; bases unmatched to any gene: 8. Germline V gene lookup returns CDR1 MGHDK and CDR2 SYGVNS. CDR3 sequence reads: CASSESSGGGTEAFF. DNA of the CDR3: TGTGCCAGCAGTGAAAGCTCAGGGGGAGGGACTGAAGCTTTCTTT.

This chain links TRBV7-2 with TRBJ1-4; D gene uncertain. Looked up from germline, CDR1 is SGHTA and CDR2 is FQGNSA. This CDR3 region has 13 residues. V was clipped by 4 bases and J by 9 bases, with 12 bases between them. The CDR3 DNA follows: TGTGCCAGCAGCTCCCCCTCGGTCCAAAAACTGTTTTTT. Its protein is CASSSPSVQKLFF.

The table lists this clone with a few counts. The chain recombines TRBV10-3 with TRBJ1-4; D perhaps matches TRBD1 (5 bases). The V and J ends lost 8 bases and 10 bases respectively, with 17 bases between them. This CDR3 is 13 amino acids long. Per the germline V gene, CDR1 is ENHRY and CDR2 is SYGVKD. In DNA form, the CDR3 reads TGTGCCATCCGGGATCAGGGAGACGGAAAACTGTTTTTT. Protein product: CAIRDQGDGKLFF.

J is TRBJ2-3 and V is TRBV5-5; no clear D. The ends were cut back, 4 bases at V and 1 base at J, with 7 bases in the middle. CDR1 and CDR2 from the germline V gene are SGHKS and YYEKEE (reference sequence). The CDR3 has 13 residues. The CDR3: CASSRGGTDTQYF. In DNA form, the CDR3 reads TGTGCCAGCAGCCGAGGTGGCACAGATACGCAGTATTTT.

The chain employs TRBV27 and TRBJ2-7; 7 bases match TRBD1. Trimming took 6 bases from V and 3 from J; bases not matched to a gene: 8. CDR1 is MNHEY, CDR2 SMNVEV, per germline (reference sequence). CDR3 length: 14 amino acids. The CDR3 region is CASRERGPLYEQYF. The CDR3, as DNA: TGTGCCAGCAGAGAAAGGGGGCCCCTCTACGAGCAGTACTTC.

This chain uses TRBV28 with TRBJ1-1; D is possibly TRBD1 (5 bases). CDR1 and CDR2 from the germline V gene are MDHEN and SYDVKM. V was cut by 4 bases and J by 5 bases, with 17 bases left in between. CDR3 length equals 15 residues. CDR3 DNA sequence: TGTGCCAGCAGTTCAGGAGACGGTTGGGGGACTGAAGCTTTCTTT. Protein sequence: CASSSGDGWGTEAFF.

This chain connects TRBV5-1 to TRBJ2-3; TRBD1 aligns across 7 bases. V lost 7 bases to trimming and J lost 1 base; unmatched junction nucleotides: 3. The length of the CDR3 is 13 residues. Germline loops: CDR1 SGHRS, CDR2 YFSETQ. Here the CDR3 reads CASLGTGTDTQYF. DNA for the CDR3: TGCGCCAGCCTCGGGACAGGCACAGATACGCAGTATTTT.

The chain carries TRBV30 and TRBJ2-7; D is unresolved. This CDR3 has 14 residues. Per the germline V gene, CDR1 is GTSNPN and CDR2 is SVGIG (reference sequence). V was pared by 0 bases and J by 8 bases, with 17 bases between. In DNA, the CDR3 is TGTGCCTGGAGTGTACGAGACCGGAAAGCCCAGCAGTACTTC. This translates into CAWSVRDRKAQQYF. Complete variable domain (other parts from reference TRBV30 and TRBJ2-7): SQTIHQWPATLVQPVGSPLSLECTVEGTSNPNLYWYRQAAGRGLQLLFYSVGIGQISSEVPQNLSASRPQDRQFILSSKKLLLSDSGFYLCAWSVRDRKAQQYFGPGTRLTVT.

This chain uses TRBV5-5 with TRBJ2-3; 7 nucleotides agree with TRBD2. V was pared by 0 bases and J by 0 bases, with 1 base of the junction left unmatched. Germline V CDR1 and CDR2: SGHKS, YYEKEE (reference sequence). The CDR3 is 15 residues long. In nucleotides, the CDR3 is TGTGCCAGCAGCTTGGGACTAGCAAGCACAGATACGCAGTATTTT. This translates into CASSLGLASTDTQYF.

The gene calls are TRBV5-1 and TRBJ1-2; D gene unclear. The CDR3 contains 15 residues. Germline assignment: CDR1 SGHRS and CDR2 YFSETQ. With 7 bases removed from V and 3 bases from J, the gap between germline ends came to 19 bases. The DNA of the CDR3 is TGCGCCAGCTCCCTCTCGGGCTCCTGGGACTATGGCTACACCTTC. Protein sequence: CASSLSGSWDYGYTF.

The CDR3 loop is CASSSPQPGGNEQFF. In DNA form, the CDR3 reads TGTGCCAGCAGTTCCCCCCAACCAGGCGGCAATGAGCAGTTCTTC. The chain carries TRBV27 and TRBJ2-1; D is undetermined. V was pared by 4 bases and J by 6 bases, with 16 bases between. Germline assignment: CDR1 MNHEY and CDR2 SMNVEV (reference sequence). The CDR3 runs 15 residues.

The chain recombines TRBV5-6 with TRBJ2-1; 9 nucleotides agree with TRBD1. The CDR3 spans 12 residues. CDR1 SGHDT and CDR2 YYEEEE come from the germline V gene. V gave up 4 bases and J gave up 15 bases; unmatched junction bases: 8. The CDR3 is CASSGTGTGPFF. CDR3 DNA: TGTGCCAGCAGCGGAACCGGGACAGGGCCGTTCTTC.

V and J are TRBV3-1 (or the pseudogene TRBV3-2) and TRBJ1-1; D unclear. Trimming cost V 4 bases and J 5 bases, with 14 bases left between them. Germline loops: CDR1 LGHDT, CDR2 YNNKEL (reference sequence). The CDR3 consists of 14 residues. CDR3 amino acids: CASSPQFLKTEAFF. CDR3 nucleotides: TGTGCCAGCAGCCCCCAGTTTCTAAAAACTGAAGCTTTCTTT.

As to this clone: One end of the junction is discordant with germline, which a read error may explain. The J gene is TRBJ2-7, the V gene TRBV27; 7 bases are shared with TRBD1. CDR1 and CDR2 (germline): MNHEY, SMNVEV (reference sequence). The CDR3 contains 13 residues. CDR3 DNA sequence: TGTGCCAGCAGTTCGCCGCCAGGGGGAGCCCCGCACTTC. Translated, it gives CASSSPPGGAPHF.

The V call is TRBV21-1, the J call TRBJ1-1. TRBV21-1 is termed a pseudogene. The CDR3 length is 15 residues. In DNA form, the CDR3 reads TGTGCCAGCAGCAGACCACACCGCTTCGACGCTGAAGCTTTCTTT. It encodes CASSRPHRFDAEAFF.

This chain connects TRBV4-1 to TRBJ1-1; D is uncertain. Looked up from germline, CDR1 is MGHRA and CDR2 is YSYEKL. Deletions cut 0 bases from V and 0 bases from J, with 17 bases between. CDR3 length equals 18 residues. The CDR3 region is CASSQEGNPGGMNTEAFF. Written as DNA, the CDR3 is TGCGCCAGCAGCCAAGAAGGCAACCCCGGAGGGATGAACACTGAAGCTTTCTTT.

This clone was found a few times. This chain uses TRBV6-1 with TRBJ1-2, with 8 positions matching TRBD1. This CDR3 contains 14 residues. CDR1 is MNHNS and CDR2 is SASEGT in the germline V gene. Trimming removed 1 base from V and 6 bases from J; junction bases left unmatched: 4. For the CDR3, the DNA is TGTGCCAGCAGTGAAGGACAGGGGAGCGATGGCTACACCTTC. This encodes CASSEGQGSDGYTF.